This note documents a single TCR beta chain sequence. Its matching antigen is unknown. Patients got 3 mg/kg IV nivolumab weeks 1, 4, 7, 10, then biweekly through week 26. This sample was taken from a study of ipilimumab plus nivolumab after autologous stem cell transplantation. General study results and limits: The authors say TCR, Treg and microbiome findings warrant further study.

In germline, CDR1 is SGHTA, CDR2 FQGNSA. This CDR3 region has 18 residues. The trim removed 5 bases at V and 2 bases at J, leaving 15 bases unmatched. The data were produced by immunoSEQ multiplex PCR, yet TCRdb's version contains in-frame clones alone and is incomplete. The table shows roughly 86,000 clones, with nearly 85% occurring only once. The V call is TRBV7-2, the J call TRBJ2-3; 8 nucleotides align to TRBD2. The sequenced sample was PBMCs, obtained in a trial of ipilimumab plus nivolumab as post-transplant consolidation. This clonotype was sampled from a male donor with diffuse large B-cell lymphoma. The CDR3 DNA is TGTGCCAGCAGCCGAAAGCGGGGGAGCGACTCATACACAGATACGCAGTATTTT. This encodes CASSRKRGSDSYTDTQYF.